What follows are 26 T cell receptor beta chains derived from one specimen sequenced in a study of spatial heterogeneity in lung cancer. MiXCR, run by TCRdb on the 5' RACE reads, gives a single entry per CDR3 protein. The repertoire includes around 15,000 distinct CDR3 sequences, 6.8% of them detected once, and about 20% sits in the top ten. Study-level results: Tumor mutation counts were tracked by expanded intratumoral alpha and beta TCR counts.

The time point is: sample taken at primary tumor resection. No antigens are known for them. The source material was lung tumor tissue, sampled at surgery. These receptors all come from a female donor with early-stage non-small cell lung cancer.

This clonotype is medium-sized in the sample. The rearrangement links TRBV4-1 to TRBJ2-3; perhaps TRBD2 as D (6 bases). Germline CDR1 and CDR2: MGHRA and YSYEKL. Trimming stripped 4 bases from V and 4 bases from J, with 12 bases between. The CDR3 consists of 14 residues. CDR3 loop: CASSLPTSPDTQYF. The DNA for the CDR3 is TGCGCCAGCAGCCTTCCGACTAGTCCAGATACGCAGTATTTT.

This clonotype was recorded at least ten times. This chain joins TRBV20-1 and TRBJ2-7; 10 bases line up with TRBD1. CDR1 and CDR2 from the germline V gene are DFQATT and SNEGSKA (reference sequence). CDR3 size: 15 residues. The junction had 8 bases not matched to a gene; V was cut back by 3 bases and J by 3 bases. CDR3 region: CSARAQDRGGYEQYF. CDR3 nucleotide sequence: TGCAGTGCTAGGGCCCAGGACAGGGGGGGCTACGAGCAGTACTTC.

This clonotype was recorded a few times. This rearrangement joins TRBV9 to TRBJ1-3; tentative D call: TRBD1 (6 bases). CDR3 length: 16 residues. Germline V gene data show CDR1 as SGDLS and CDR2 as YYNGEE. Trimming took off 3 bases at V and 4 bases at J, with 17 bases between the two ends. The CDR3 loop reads CASSADPRGTGNTIYF. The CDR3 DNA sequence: TGTGCCAGCAGCGCGGACCCCAGGGGAACAGGAAACACCATATATTTT.

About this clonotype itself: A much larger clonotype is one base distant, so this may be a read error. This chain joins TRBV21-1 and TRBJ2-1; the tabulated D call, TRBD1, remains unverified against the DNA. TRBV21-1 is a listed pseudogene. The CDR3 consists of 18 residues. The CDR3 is CASSKAGRQRTTYNEQFF. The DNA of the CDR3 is TGTGCCAGCAGCAAAGCGGGGCGCCAGCGAACCACCTACAATGAGCAGTTCTTC.

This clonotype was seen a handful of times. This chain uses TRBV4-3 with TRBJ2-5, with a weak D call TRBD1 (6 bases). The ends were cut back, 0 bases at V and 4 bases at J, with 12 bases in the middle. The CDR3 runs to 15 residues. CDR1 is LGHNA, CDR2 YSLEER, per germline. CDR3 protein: CASSQEGARRETQYF. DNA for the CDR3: TGCGCCAGCAGCCAAGAGGGGGCTAGAAGAGAGACCCAGTACTTC.

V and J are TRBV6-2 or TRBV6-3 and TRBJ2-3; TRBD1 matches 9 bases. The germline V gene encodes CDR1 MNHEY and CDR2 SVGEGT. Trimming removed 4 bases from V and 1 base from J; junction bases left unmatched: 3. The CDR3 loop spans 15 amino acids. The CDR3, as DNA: TGTGCCAGCAGTTCGTGGGACAGGGGCACAGATACGCAGTATTTT. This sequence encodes CASSSWDRGTDTQYF.

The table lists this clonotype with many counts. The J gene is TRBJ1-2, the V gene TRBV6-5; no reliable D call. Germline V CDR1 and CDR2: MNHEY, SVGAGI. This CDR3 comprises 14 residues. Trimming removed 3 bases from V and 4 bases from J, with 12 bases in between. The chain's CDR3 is CASSYRRRSYGYTF. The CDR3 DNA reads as TGTGCCAGCAGTTATCGGAGGCGGAGCTATGGCTACACCTTC.

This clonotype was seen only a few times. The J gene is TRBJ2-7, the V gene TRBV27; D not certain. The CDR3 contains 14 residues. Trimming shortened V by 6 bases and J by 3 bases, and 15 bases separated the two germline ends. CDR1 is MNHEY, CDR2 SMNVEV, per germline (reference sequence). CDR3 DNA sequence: TGTGCCAGCAGATCGGAACTCGAAAGCTACGAGCAGTACTTC. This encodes CASRSELESYEQYF.

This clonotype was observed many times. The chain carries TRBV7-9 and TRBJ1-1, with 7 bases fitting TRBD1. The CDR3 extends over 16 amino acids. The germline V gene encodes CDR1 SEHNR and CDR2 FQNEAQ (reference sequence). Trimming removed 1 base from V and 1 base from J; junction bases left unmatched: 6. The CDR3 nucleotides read TGTGCCAGCAGCTTAGGTCCAGGACAGGCGAACACTGAAGCTTTCTTT. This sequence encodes CASSLGPGQANTEAFF.

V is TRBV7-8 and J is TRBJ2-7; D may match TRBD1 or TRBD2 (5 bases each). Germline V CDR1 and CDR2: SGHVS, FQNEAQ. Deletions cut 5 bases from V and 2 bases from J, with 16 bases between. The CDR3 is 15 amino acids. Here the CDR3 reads CASSLRWDRAYEQYF. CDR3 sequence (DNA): TGTGCCAGCAGCCTCAGGTGGGACCGAGCCTACGAGCAGTACTTC.

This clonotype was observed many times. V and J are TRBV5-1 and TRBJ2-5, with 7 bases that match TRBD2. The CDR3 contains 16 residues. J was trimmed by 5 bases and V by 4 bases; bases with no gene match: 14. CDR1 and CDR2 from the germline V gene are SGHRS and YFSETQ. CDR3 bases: TGCGCCAGCAGCCCCGCCCGGGGGGTTCCCGGGGAGACCCAGTACTTC. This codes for CASSPARGVPGETQYF.

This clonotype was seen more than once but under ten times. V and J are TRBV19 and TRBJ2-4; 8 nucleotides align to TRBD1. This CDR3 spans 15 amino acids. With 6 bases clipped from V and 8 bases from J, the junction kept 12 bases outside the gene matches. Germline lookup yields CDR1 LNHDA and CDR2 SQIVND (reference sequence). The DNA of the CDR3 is TGTGCCAGTAGCTCCGGGACAGGTTATGCGGACATTCAGTACTTC. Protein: CASSSGTGYADIQYF.

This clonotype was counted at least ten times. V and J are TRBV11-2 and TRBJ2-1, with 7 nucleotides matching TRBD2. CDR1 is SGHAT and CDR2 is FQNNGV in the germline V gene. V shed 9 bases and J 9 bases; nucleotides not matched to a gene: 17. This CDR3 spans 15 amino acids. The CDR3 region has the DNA TGTGCCAGTCTTCAGTCTGAGGCATGGGGGGGTGAGCAGTTCTTC. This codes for CASLQSEAWGGEQFF. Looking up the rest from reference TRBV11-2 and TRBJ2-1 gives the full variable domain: EAGVAQSPRYKIIEKRQSVAFWCNPISGHATLYWYQQILGQGPKLLIQFQNNGVVDDSQLPKDRFSAERLKGVDSTLKIQPAKLEDSAVYLCASLQSEAWGGEQFFGPGTRLTVL.

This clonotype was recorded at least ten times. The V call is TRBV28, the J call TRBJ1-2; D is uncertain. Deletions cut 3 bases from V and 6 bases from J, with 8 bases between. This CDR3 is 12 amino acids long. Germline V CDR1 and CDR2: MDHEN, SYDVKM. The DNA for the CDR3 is TGTGCCAGCAGTTTCGGAGTAGATGGCTACACCTTC. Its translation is CASSFGVDGYTF.

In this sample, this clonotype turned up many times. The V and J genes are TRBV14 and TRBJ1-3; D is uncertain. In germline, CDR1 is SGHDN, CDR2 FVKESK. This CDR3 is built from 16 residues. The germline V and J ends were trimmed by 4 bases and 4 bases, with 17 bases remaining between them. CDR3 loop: CASSPRREGSGNTIYF. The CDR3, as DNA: TGTGCCAGCAGCCCCCGACGGGAGGGATCCGGAAACACCATATATTTT.

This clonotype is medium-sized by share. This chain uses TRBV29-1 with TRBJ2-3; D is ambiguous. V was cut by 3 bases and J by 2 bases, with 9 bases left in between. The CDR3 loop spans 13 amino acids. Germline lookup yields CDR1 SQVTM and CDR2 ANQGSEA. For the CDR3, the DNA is TGCAGCGTTGATTTCCTAGTCACAGATACGCAGTATTTT. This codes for CSVDFLVTDTQYF.

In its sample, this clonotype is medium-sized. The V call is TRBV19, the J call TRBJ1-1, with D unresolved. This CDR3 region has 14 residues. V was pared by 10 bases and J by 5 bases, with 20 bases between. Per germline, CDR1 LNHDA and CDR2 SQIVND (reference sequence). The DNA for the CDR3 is TGTGCCACCAAAGGGCGGGTTATGCGGACTGAAGCTTTCTTT. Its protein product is CATKGRVMRTEAFF.

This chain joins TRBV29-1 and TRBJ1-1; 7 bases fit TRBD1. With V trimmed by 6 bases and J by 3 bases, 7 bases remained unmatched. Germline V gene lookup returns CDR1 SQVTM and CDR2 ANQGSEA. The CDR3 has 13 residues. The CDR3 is CSVPTGEDTEAFF. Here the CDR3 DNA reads TGCAGCGTCCCTACAGGGGAGGACACTGAAGCTTTCTTT.

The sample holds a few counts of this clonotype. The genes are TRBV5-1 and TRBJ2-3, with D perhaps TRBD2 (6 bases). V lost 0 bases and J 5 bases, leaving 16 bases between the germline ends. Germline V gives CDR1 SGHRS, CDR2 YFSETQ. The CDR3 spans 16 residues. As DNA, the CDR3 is TGCGCCAGCAGCTTGGATGCGGGGCTGTTAGGAGATACGCAGTATTTT. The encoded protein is CASSLDAGLLGDTQYF.

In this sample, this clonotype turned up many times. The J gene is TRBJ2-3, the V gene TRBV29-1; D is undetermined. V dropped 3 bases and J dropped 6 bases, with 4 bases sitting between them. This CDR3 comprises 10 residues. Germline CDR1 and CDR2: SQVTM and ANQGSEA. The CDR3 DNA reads TGCAGCGTTGATACCGATACGCAGTATTTT. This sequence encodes CSVDTDTQYF.

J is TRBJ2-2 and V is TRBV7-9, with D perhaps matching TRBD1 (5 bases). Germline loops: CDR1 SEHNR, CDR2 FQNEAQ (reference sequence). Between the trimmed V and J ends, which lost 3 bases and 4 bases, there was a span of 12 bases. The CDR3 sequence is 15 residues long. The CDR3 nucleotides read TGTGCCAGCAGCTTTCTGCAGGGCGGCACCGGGGAGCTGTTTTTT. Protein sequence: CASSFLQGGTGELFF.

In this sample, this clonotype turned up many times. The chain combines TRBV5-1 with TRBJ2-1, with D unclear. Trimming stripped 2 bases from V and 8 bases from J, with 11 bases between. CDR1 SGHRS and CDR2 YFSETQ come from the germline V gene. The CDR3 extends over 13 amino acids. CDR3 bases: TGCGCCAGCAGCTTAACAGTAGATGATGAGCAGTTCTTC. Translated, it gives CASSLTVDDEQFF.

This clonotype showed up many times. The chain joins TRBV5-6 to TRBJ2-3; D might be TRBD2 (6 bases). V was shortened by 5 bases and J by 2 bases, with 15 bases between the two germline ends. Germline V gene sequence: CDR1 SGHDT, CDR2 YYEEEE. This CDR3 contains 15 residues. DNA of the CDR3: TGTGCCAGCAGTATAGACGGAGGGTTCACAGATACGCAGTATTTT. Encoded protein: CASSIDGGFTDTQYF.

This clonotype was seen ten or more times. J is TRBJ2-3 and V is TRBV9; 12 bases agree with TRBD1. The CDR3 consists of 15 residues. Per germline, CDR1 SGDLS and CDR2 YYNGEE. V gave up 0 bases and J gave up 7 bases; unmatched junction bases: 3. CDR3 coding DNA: TGTGCCAGCAGCGTAGGGGACAGGGGGCTGAATACGCAGTATTTT. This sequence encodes CASSVGDRGLNTQYF.

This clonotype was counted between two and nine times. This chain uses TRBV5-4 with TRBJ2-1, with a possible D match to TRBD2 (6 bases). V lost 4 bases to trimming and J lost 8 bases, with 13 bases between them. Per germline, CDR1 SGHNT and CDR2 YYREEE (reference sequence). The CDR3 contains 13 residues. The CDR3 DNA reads TGTGCCAGCAGCCCCCGAGGGGAGGATGAGCAGTTCTTC. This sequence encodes CASSPRGEDEQFF.

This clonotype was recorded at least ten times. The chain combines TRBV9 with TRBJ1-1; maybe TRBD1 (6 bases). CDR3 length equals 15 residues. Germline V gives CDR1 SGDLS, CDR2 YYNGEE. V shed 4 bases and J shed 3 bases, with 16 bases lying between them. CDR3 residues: CASSPGTLGHTEAFF. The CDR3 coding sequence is TGTGCCAGCAGCCCGGGGACACTCGGGCACACTGAAGCTTTCTTT.